This TCR beta chain derives from a study of blood T cell repertoires in COVID-19. This study enrolled people aged about 18 to 90 from about two dozen US geographic areas. This clone was detected only a few times. Data came from immunoSEQ multiplex PCR; TCRdb stores just in-frame clones and leaves some out. The table lists about 240,000 clones, roughly 87% of them singletons. Sequenced material: PBMCs or T cells enriched from blood (not recorded which). The source is a woman under 40 with acute COVID-19.

In nucleotides, the CDR3 is TGTGCCAGTTCCTTGGCCGGGACAGGGGAAAATCAGCCCCAGCATTTT. Its protein is CASSLAGTGENQPQHF. The chain combines TRBV3-1 (or the pseudogene TRBV3-2) with TRBJ1-5; TRBD1 agrees at 10 bases. The CDR3 spans 16 residues. Per the germline V gene, CDR1 is LGHDT and CDR2 is YNNKEL (reference sequence). V lost 9 bases to trimming and J lost 4 bases; unmatched junction nucleotides: 12.